This entry concerns a single TCR beta chain. What it binds is not known. The authors amplified TCR beta CDR3 regions from RNA transcripts. The first-round RT-PCR employed HTBI primers together with the Qiagen OneStep RT-PCR kit. A multiplex PCR was then performed as the second round. TCRdb redid the calling of the multiplex PCR reads with MiXCR, one entry per CDR3 protein. Here the sample spans around 1,000,000 distinct CDR3 sequences, 35% to 40% being singletons. The sample comes from a study of Graves' ophthalmopathy and Graves' hyperthyroidism. Study-wide points: A majority of expanded thyroid clonotypes exceeding 0.001 frequency were likewise present in blood. A 13-signature model separated ophthalmopathy from stable hyperthyroidism, around 88% sensitivity, about 81% specificity.

Germline V gene data show CDR1 as SEHNR and CDR2 as FQNEAQ (reference sequence). The CDR3 runs to 15 residues. Losses at the gene ends were 5 bases for V and 3 bases for J; bases not matched to a gene: 6. Pregnant or lactating patients and those with other autoimmune diseases or uncontrolled infections were excluded. Diagnosis was based on clinical symptoms, serum thyroxine, TRAb, thyroid ultrasound and orbital computed tomography. The chain uses TRBV7-9 and TRBJ2-2, with 7 bases aligning to TRBD2. The receptor's source is an adult man with Graves' hyperthyroidism. Sequencing was done on a sample of peripheral blood or thyroid tissue (not recorded which). Here the CDR3 DNA reads TGTGCCAGCAGCCGGACTAGTTATGACACCGGGGAGCTGTTTTTT. It codes for CASSRTSYDTGELFF.